One sample yielded the 14 T cell receptor beta chains listed below, sequenced in a study of neurological immune-mediated disorders (dated by TCRdb to about 2019). The meaning of the sample's time point label: longitudinal time-point 1 (baseline). The library was made by 5' RACE. The reads were generated on an Illumina HiSeq 2500. TCRdb took the public reads, trimmed them with fastp at Q25, ran MiXCR for clone calling and kept in-frame beta chains. Rows with a matching CDR3 protein are joined into one entry that keeps the most common DNA and genes. The sample includes tens of thousands of distinct CDR3 sequences, with approximately 9.1% observed a single time. 1.5% to 2% of the sample lies in the top ten. The sample comprised PBMCs. These receptors all come from a woman in her thirties or forties in good health.

This clonotype appeared many times. The rearrangement links TRBV5-1 to TRBJ2-3, with TRBD1 identical over 7 bases. This CDR3 comprises 14 residues. The V and J ends lost 4 bases and 2 bases, in that order; junction bases with no gene match: 4. The germline V gene encodes CDR1 SGHRS and CDR2 YFSETQ. Written as DNA, the CDR3 is TGCGCCAGCAGCGGAGGACAGGACACAGATACGCAGTATTTT. It specifies CASSGGQDTDTQYF. The whole variable domain, filled in from reference TRBV5-1 and TRBJ2-3, reads KAGVTQTPRYLIKTRGQQVTLSCSPISGHRSVSWYQQTPGQGLQFLFEYFSETQRNKGNFPGRFSGRQFSNSRSEMNVSTLELGDSALYLCASSGGQDTDTQYFGPGTRLTVL.

This clonotype was observed many times. This sequence joins TRBV25-1 and TRBJ2-7, with a tentative D call TRBD1 (6 bases). Trimming cost V 4 bases and J 6 bases, with 22 bases left between them. The CDR3 extends over 16 amino acids. The germline V gene encodes CDR1 MGHDK and CDR2 SYGVNS. The CDR3 DNA is TGTGCCAGCAGTGCGCCGGATCTCAGGGGCGGTCGCGAGCAGTACTTC. Its translation: CASSAPDLRGGREQYF.

This clonotype was seen ten or more times. This chain connects TRBV5-1 to TRBJ1-1; no firm D call. Trimming shortened V by 0 bases and J by 3 bases, and 12 bases separated the two germline ends. From germline, CDR1 is SGHRS and CDR2 YFSETQ. CDR3 size: 15 residues. CDR3 loop: CASSLVSLGDTEAFF. The CDR3 DNA reads as TGCGCCAGCAGCTTGGTTTCCTTAGGAGACACTGAAGCTTTCTTT. The whole variable domain, remainder taken from reference TRBV5-1 and TRBJ1-1, is KAGVTQTPRYLIKTRGQQVTLSCSPISGHRSVSWYQQTPGQGLQFLFEYFSETQRNKGNFPGRFSGRQFSNSRSEMNVSTLELGDSALYLCASSLVSLGDTEAFFGQGTRLTVV.

This clonotype was detected ten times or more. The V and J genes are TRBV20-1 and TRBJ1-3; the D is unclear. Per the germline V gene, CDR1 is DFQATT and CDR2 is SNEGSKA (reference sequence). The CDR3 extends over 12 amino acids. Trimming removed 5 bases from V and 0 bases from J, with 5 bases in between. CDR3 amino acids: CSALGSGNTIYF. Here the CDR3 DNA reads TGCAGTGCTCTGGGCTCTGGAAACACCATATATTTT.

Many counts were recorded for this clonotype. The gene calls are TRBV6-2 or TRBV6-3 and TRBJ1-2; tentatively, D is TRBD1 (5 bases). Trimming removed 4 bases at V and 6 bases at J, with 15 bases between. The CDR3 is 14 amino acids. Per the germline V gene, CDR1 is MNHEY and CDR2 is SVGEGT. CDR3 loop: CASSLRGARDGYTF. CDR3 nucleotide sequence: TGTGCCAGCAGTTTAAGAGGGGCGCGGGATGGCTACACCTTC.

With respect to this clonotype: A read error may account for a junction end that differs from germline. V usage is TRBV9 and J usage is TRBJ2-2, with D uncertain. The CDR3 spans 13 residues. The V gene's germline CDR1 is SGDLS and CDR2 YYNGEE. CDR3 amino acids: CASSVGNTAELVF. The CDR3 coding sequence is TGTGCCAGCAGCGTAGGCAACACCGCGGAGCTGGTTTTT.

In its sample, this clonotype was seen many times. The rearrangement joins TRBV12-3 or TRBV12-4 to TRBJ2-7, with D perhaps being TRBD1 or TRBD2 (5 bases each). The CDR3 has 14 amino acids. Between the trimmed V and J ends, which lost 5 bases and 1 base, there was a span of 12 bases. The CDR3 is CASSPGTFSYEQYF. In DNA form, the CDR3 reads TGTGCCAGCAGTCCCGGGACGTTTTCCTACGAGCAGTACTTC.

This clonotype was seen ten or more times. J is TRBJ2-1 and V is TRBV10-3, with a weak D call TRBD1 (5 bases). The V end lost 2 bases, the J end lost 8 bases, and 10 bases lay between the germline ends. The CDR3 consists of 13 residues. In germline, CDR1 is ENHRY, CDR2 SYGVKD. The CDR3 DNA sequence: TGTGCCATCAGTGAGGCAGGGTTCCATGAGCAGTTCTTC. Translation: CAISEAGFHEQFF.

This clonotype was recorded at least ten times. The V call is TRBV29-1, the J call TRBJ2-1; 9 positions match TRBD2. V shed 1 base and J 5 bases; nucleotides not matched to a gene: 3. The germline V gene encodes CDR1 SQVTM and CDR2 ANQGSEA. CDR3 length: 14 amino acids. In DNA form, the CDR3 reads TGCAGCGTTGAAGGCGCGGGAGGGGACAATGAGCAGTTCTTC. It specifies CSVEGAGGDNEQFF.

Many counts were recorded for this clonotype. The rearrangement uses TRBV24-1 and TRBJ2-7; 7 bases are shared with TRBD2. The germline CDR1 and CDR2 sequences are KGHDR and SFDVKD. This CDR3 has 15 amino acids. J gave up 2 bases and V 1 base, and 4 bases lay outside the gene matches. The DNA for the CDR3 is TGTGCCACCAGTGATTTTTCCGGGGGGACCTACGAGCAGTACTTC. Protein sequence: CATSDFSGGTYEQYF.

At least ten counts were recorded for this clonotype. V and J are TRBV10-3 and TRBJ1-3, with a possible D match to TRBD1 (5 bases). Germline CDR1 ENHRY, CDR2 SYGVKD. V lost 4 bases and J 0 bases, leaving 10 bases between the germline ends. This CDR3 contains 15 residues. CDR3 in DNA: TGTGCCATCAGTGGTTGGGGCCTCTCTGGAAACACCATATATTTT. Translated, it gives CAISGWGLSGNTIYF.

This clonotype was observed at least ten times. The chain has TRBV6-1 and TRBJ2-6; no clear D gene. In germline, CDR1 is MNHNS, CDR2 SASEGT. The CDR3 spans 17 residues. Trimming took 6 bases from V and 0 from J, leaving 15 bases between them. CDR3 DNA sequence: TGTGCCAGCAGGGCCTTGGACGGAGTCTCTGGGGCCAACGTCCTGACTTTC. This codes for CASRALDGVSGANVLTF.

At least ten counts were recorded for this clonotype. The rearrangement links TRBV5-5 to TRBJ1-5; D call uncertain. V lost 4 bases, J lost 1 base, and 6 bases lay in between. Germline V lookup: CDR1 SGHKS, CDR2 YYEKEE (reference sequence). CDR3 length: 13 residues. Here the CDR3 reads CASSPTSNQPQHF. The CDR3 DNA sequence: TGTGCCAGCAGCCCAACCAGCAATCAGCCCCAGCATTTT.

This clonotype was seen ten or more times. The rearrangement links TRBV12-3 or TRBV12-4 to TRBJ2-4; no clear D. The germline V and J ends were trimmed by 2 bases and 7 bases, with 6 bases remaining between them. This CDR3 spans 12 amino acids. The DNA for the CDR3 is TGTGCCAGCAGTTTAAGGGTGAACATTCAGTACTTC. Its translation: CASSLRVNIQYF.